This T cell receptor (beta chain) was found in a study of T cell repertoires in cytomegalovirus infection. About the research overall: CMV infection together with matching HLA type was indicated by public TCR beta signatures.

In germline, CDR1 is LNHDA, CDR2 SQIVND (reference sequence). CDR3 length: 16 amino acids. V was clipped by 4 bases and J by 4 bases; unmatched bases: 9. This clonotype has ten or more counts. Its antigen is unidentified. Points from the study as a whole: Public TCR beta family frequency separated CMV-and-HLA carriers, including in an independent cohort. The ex vivo response was dominated by HLA-C-restricted CMV-specific TCR beta clonotypes.

TCRdb ran MiXCR on the reads and lists one entry per CDR3 protein. The sample includes more than 140,000 distinct CDR3 sequences, 5% to 6.5% of them seen just once. The chain joins TRBV19 to TRBJ1-2; 10 bases map to TRBD1. This clonotype was obtained from a human donor in good health (CMV status not recorded). Some clones in this sample may be carry-over from other donors' samples. The sequenced sample was PBMCs. CDR3 loop: CASSTQTGGRSYGYTF. DNA for the CDR3: TGTGCCAGTAGTACCCAGACAGGGGGCAGATCCTATGGCTACACCTTC.